Following are 11 T cell receptor beta chains from one sample sequenced in a study of T cell changes during pregnancy in multiple sclerosis. Assay: immunoSEQ multiplex PCR; the TCRdb copy retains only in-frame clones and omits some. The sample holds about 77,000 clones, around 89% seen once. Material: peripheral blood, obtained before pregnancy. The receptor source for this set is a female donor with multiple sclerosis, enrolled in a pregnancy study.

The V call is TRBV7-9, the J call TRBJ2-3; possible D gene TRBD2, 5 bases. The CDR3 has 17 residues. Germline V CDR1 and CDR2: SEHNR, FQNEAQ (reference sequence). With 5 bases removed from V and 3 bases from J, the gap between germline ends came to 21 bases. CDR3 sequence (DNA): TGTGCCAGCAGCCATCCGCTAGCAACTCAGATTACAGATACGCAGTATTTT. Protein product: CASSHPLATQITDTQYF.

This clone has just one count. The chain employs TRBV5-1 and TRBJ2-5, with 7 bases matching TRBD2. This CDR3 contains 14 residues. Per germline, CDR1 SGHRS and CDR2 YFSETQ. V trimming: 3 bases; J trimming: 3 bases; junction bases outside the gene matches: 5. CDR3 bases: TGCGCCAGCAGCTCTGAGCGGGGAGAAGAGACCCAGTACTTC. It specifies CASSSERGEETQYF.

The chain uses TRBV5-4 and TRBJ2-5; 8 bases match TRBD2. The CDR3 sequence is 17 residues long. The germline V gene has CDR1 SGHNT and CDR2 YYREEE (reference sequence). The V segment lost 1 base and the J segment 3 bases; nucleotides outside the gene matches: 11. This CDR3 reads CASSLSVLRGGKETQYF. The CDR3 bases are TGTGCCAGCAGCTTGAGTGTTCTTCGGGGGGGAAAAGAGACCCAGTACTTC.

The chain has TRBV5-1 and TRBJ1-1; 7 bases match TRBD1. V lost 1 base to trimming and J lost 12 bases; unmatched junction nucleotides: 18. Germline values: CDR1 SGHRS, CDR2 YFSETQ. The CDR3 extends over 16 amino acids. The CDR3 sequence is CASSLITGADTTRSFF. The CDR3 bases are TGCGCCAGCAGCTTGATAACAGGGGCGGACACCACCCGATCTTTCTTT.

This clone was seen only a few times. V usage is TRBV6-1 and J usage is TRBJ2-5; 10 bases are a match to TRBD2. In germline, CDR1 is MNHNS, CDR2 SASEGT. Losses at the gene ends were 2 bases for V and 1 base for J; bases not matched to a gene: 1. This CDR3 spans 15 amino acids. The CDR3 here is CASSELAGAQETQYF. The CDR3 DNA sequence: TGTGCCAGCAGTGAACTAGCGGGGGCCCAAGAGACCCAGTACTTC.

This clone was seen just once. The chain has TRBV6-5 and TRBJ1-4; the match to TRBD1 covers 9 bases. In germline, CDR1 is MNHEY, CDR2 SVGAGI. The CDR3 covers 14 residues. The V segment lost 6 bases and the J segment 7 bases; nucleotides outside the gene matches: 6. The CDR3 region is CASRRDRESEKLFF. DNA for the CDR3: TGTGCCAGCAGGAGGGACAGGGAGAGTGAAAAACTGTTTTTT.

J is TRBJ1-2 and V is TRBV7-9; no clear D. The CDR3 length is 19 residues. V was cut by 3 bases and J by 7 bases, with 30 bases left in between. Germline CDR1 is SEHNR and CDR2 is FQNEAQ (reference sequence). The CDR3 DNA reads as TGTGCCAGCAGCTTTAAAAAAGGTCGTAGGCCAGTGGGCGAAGGTGGCTACACCTTC. This translates into CASSFKKGRRPVGEGGYTF. Full variable domain (missing parts from reference TRBV7-9 and TRBJ1-2): DTGVSQNPRHKITKRGQNVTFRCDPISEHNRLYWYRQTLGQGPEFLTYFQNEAQLEKSRLLSDRFSAERPKGSFSTLEIQRTEQGDSAMYLCASSFKKGRRPVGEGGYTFGSGTRLTVV.

The rearrangement links TRBV30 to TRBJ1-1; no definite D call. Germline CDR1 GTSNPN, CDR2 SVGIG (reference sequence). V dropped 4 bases and J dropped 3 bases, with 21 bases sitting between them. There are 16 residues in the CDR3. In nucleotides, the CDR3 is TGTGCCTGGAAGTTAGGATATCAGCGGATCCACACTGAAGCTTTCTTT. This gives the protein CAWKLGYQRIHTEAFF.

The rearrangement joins TRBV10-1 to TRBJ1-1, with 7 bases aligning to TRBD1. CDR3 length equals 15 residues. J lost 3 bases, V lost 2 bases, and 6 bases had no gene match. Germline CDR1 reads WNHNN; CDR2 reads SYGVQD (reference sequence). DNA for the CDR3: TGCGCCAGCAGTGAGGGAAGGGGGCGGGACACTGAAGCTTTCTTT. It encodes CASSEGRGRDTEAFF.

Here the CDR3 DNA reads TGCGCCAGCAGCTCGGGGGGGTCCTCCTACAATGAGCAGTTCTTC. Amino acid sequence: CASSSGGSSYNEQFF. The V call is TRBV5-1, the J call TRBJ2-1, with 8 bases lining up with TRBD2. The CDR3 is 15 amino acids. Germline CDR1 and CDR2: SGHRS and YFSETQ. After removal of 3 bases from V and 0 bases from J, the junction contained 2 bases not matched to a gene.

This clone was counted between two and nine times. In nucleotides, the CDR3 is TGTGCCAGCAGCCTACAGGGGCAGGGCACTGAAGCTTTCTTT. Protein: CASSLQGQGTEAFF. The V call is TRBV7-8, the J call TRBJ1-1; 7 nucleotides line up with TRBD1. Losses at the gene ends were 5 bases for V and 4 bases for J; bases not matched to a gene: 7. This CDR3 comprises 14 residues. Germline V gene sequence: CDR1 SGHVS, CDR2 FQNEAQ.